This T cell receptor (beta chain) was obtained from a study of OX40 agonist ivuxolimab in advanced cancers. Study observations and caveats: Clonal expansion by week 6 occurred in CD4+ and CD8+ blood T cells (at 0.1 to 3.0 mg/kg). The mean number of expanded clones was higher in CD8+ T cells than in CD4+.

CDR3 length: 17 amino acids. Germline V gene data show CDR1 as SGHAT and CDR2 as FQNNGV. V lost 5 bases and J lost 3; bases outside the gene matches: 11. This clone came up once. What it binds is unknown. The protocol was immunoSEQ multiplex PCR, while the TCRdb copy is restricted to in-frame clones and leaves out a portion. The table has about 84,000 clones, approximately 85% seen once; the top ten hold approximately 0.22%. Patients with a history of autoimmune disease or on systemic immunosuppression were excluded. The material was CD4+ or CD8+ T cells sorted from blood, obtained in a trial of the OX40 agonist ivuxolimab. The sequence was collected from an adult with an advanced solid tumor such as melanoma, head and neck, liver or kidney cancer. The chain joins TRBV11-2 to TRBJ2-1; 9 bases agree with TRBD2. CDR3 protein: CASSPFGQRGVYNEQFF. Written as DNA, the CDR3 is TGTGCCAGCAGCCCCTTCGGGCAGCGGGGGGTCTACAATGAGCAGTTCTTC.